Following are 30 T cell receptor beta chains from one sample sequenced in a study of control samples from healthy donors and cancer patients. Sequencing was performed with immunoSEQ multiplex PCR; in TCRdb, only in-frame clones are kept and a portion is missing. The sample consists of some 120,000 clones, over 85% of them appearing once. Sequencing input: blood. These TCRs come from a man aged 25-45 years in good health.

The J gene is TRBJ1-1, the V gene TRBV5-1; D ambiguous. V was shortened by 0 bases and J by 4 bases, with 7 bases between the two germline ends. This CDR3 has 13 residues. In germline, CDR1 is SGHRS, CDR2 YFSETQ. The CDR3 sequence is CASSLEGFTEAFF. The CDR3 nucleotides are TGCGCCAGCAGCTTGGAGGGATTCACTGAAGCTTTCTTT. Looking up the rest from reference TRBV5-1 and TRBJ1-1 gives the full variable domain: KAGVTQTPRYLIKTRGQQVTLSCSPISGHRSVSWYQQTPGQGLQFLFEYFSETQRNKGNFPGRFSGRQFSNSRSEMNVSTLELGDSALYLCASSLEGFTEAFFGQGTRLTVV.

This chain uses TRBV11-2 with TRBJ2-2, with a possible D match to TRBD1 (6 bases). The CDR3 sequence is 14 residues long. CDR1 and CDR2 (germline): SGHAT, FQNNGV. Trimming removed 4 bases from V and 5 bases from J, with 11 bases in between. The CDR3 protein is CASSSIRGTGELFF. CDR3 nucleotides: TGTGCCAGCAGCTCAATAAGGGGGACCGGGGAGCTGTTTTTT.

The V and J genes are TRBV2 and TRBJ2-7; 10 nucleotides line up with TRBD1. The junction had 5 bases not matched to a gene; V was cut back by 4 bases and J by 2 bases. The germline V gene encodes CDR1 SNHLY and CDR2 FYNNEI. This CDR3 contains 15 residues. DNA for the CDR3: TGTGCCAGCAGTGCCGGGACAGGGGCCACCTACGAGCAGTACGTC. Translated, it gives CASSAGTGATYEQYV.

The chain is built from TRBV7-9 and TRBJ2-2; the D is unclear. Trimming stripped 6 bases from V and 3 bases from J, with 8 bases between. The CDR3 consists of 13 residues. Germline-derived CDR1 and CDR2 are SEHNR and FQNEAQ (reference sequence). CDR3 protein: CASRGQDTGELFF. The CDR3 DNA follows: TGTGCCAGCAGGGGCCAGGACACCGGGGAGCTGTTTTTT. The variable domain in full, completed from reference TRBV7-9 and TRBJ2-2, reads DTGVSQNPRHKITKRGQNVTFRCDPISEHNRLYWYRQTLGQGPEFLTYFQNEAQLEKSRLLSDRFSAERPKGSFSTLEIQRTEQGDSAMYLCASRGQDTGELFFGEGSRLTVL.

The chain recombines TRBV7-9 with TRBJ2-7; 7 positions match TRBD1. Per germline, CDR1 SEHNR and CDR2 FQNEAQ (reference sequence). V lost 4 bases to trimming and J lost 2 bases; unmatched junction nucleotides: 5. This CDR3 is 14 amino acids long. The CDR3 region has the DNA TGTGCCAGCAGCTCGACAGGGATCCCCTACGAGCAGTACTTC. Its translation: CASSSTGIPYEQYF. Combining the CDR3 with reference TRBV7-9 and TRBJ2-7 gives the whole variable domain DTGVSQNPRHKITKRGQNVTFRCDPISEHNRLYWYRQTLGQGPEFLTYFQNEAQLEKSRLLSDRFSAERPKGSFSTLEIQRTEQGDSAMYLCASSSTGIPYEQYFGPGTRLTVT.

The genes are TRBV28 and TRBJ2-3; D possibly corresponds to TRBD2 (5 bases). Trimming took 3 bases from V and 1 from J, leaving 17 bases between them. The CDR3 consists of 17 residues. Germline CDR1 reads MDHEN; CDR2 reads SYDVKM. CDR3 nucleotide sequence: TGTGCCAGCAGTTTTGGCGAACCCATCGGGGGCACAGATACGCAGTATTTT. This gives the protein CASSFGEPIGGTDTQYF. Full variable domain (rest looked up from reference TRBV28 and TRBJ2-3): DVKVTQSSRYLVKRTGEKVFLECVQDMDHENMFWYRQDPGLGLRLIYFSYDVKMKEKGDIPEGYSVSREKKERFSLILESASTNQTSMYLCASSFGEPIGGTDTQYFGPGTRLTVL.

The chain has TRBV5-1 and TRBJ1-2; D call uncertain. The germline V gene has CDR1 SGHRS and CDR2 YFSETQ. This CDR3 contains 13 residues. V lost 7 bases and J 0 bases, leaving 10 bases between the germline ends. CDR3 amino acids: CASYPTTNYGYTF. In DNA form, the CDR3 reads TGCGCCAGCTACCCGACCACTAACTATGGCTACACCTTC.

The chain has TRBV6-4 and TRBJ2-5; 8 nucleotides match TRBD1. Germline V gene data show CDR1 as MRHNA and CDR2 as SNTAGT. The CDR3 is 13 amino acids. With V trimmed by 9 bases and J by 2 bases, 5 bases remained unmatched. The DNA for the CDR3 is TGTGCCAGGCGGGACAGGTTACAAGAGACCCAGTACTTC. Its translation: CARRDRLQETQYF.

The chain links TRBV19 to TRBJ2-3; 9 bases match TRBD1. CDR3 length: 17 amino acids. Germline CDR1 and CDR2: LNHDA and SQIVND (reference sequence). Unmatched junction bases numbered 19, after V lost 7 bases and J lost 8 bases. In DNA, the CDR3 is TGTGCCAGTACCACCCTACAGGGGGCGTTCGTAGGAAGTACGCAGTATTTT. Amino acids: CASTTLQGAFVGSTQYF.

V and J are TRBV24-1 and TRBJ2-3, with 10 bases fitting TRBD1. Germline assignment: CDR1 KGHDR and CDR2 SFDVKD. Trimming removed 4 bases from V and 2 bases from J; junction bases left unmatched: 14. The CDR3 is 19 residues long. This chain's CDR3 is CATSDRVPGQGSPTDTQYF. DNA for the CDR3: TGTGCCACCAGTGACCGCGTCCCGGGACAGGGGAGTCCCACAGATACGCAGTATTTT.

The genes are TRBV25-1 and TRBJ2-2; D perhaps matches TRBD2 (6 bases). This CDR3 has 18 residues. Trimming pared 3 bases from V and 3 bases from J, leaving 20 bases between. Germline V lookup: CDR1 MGHDK, CDR2 SYGVNS. The CDR3 coding sequence is TGTGCCAGCAGTGATTTATATCCCCAGGAGGGGTACACCGGGGAGCTGTTTTTT. Its protein is CASSDLYPQEGYTGELFF.

V is TRBV7-9 and J is TRBJ2-2; tentatively, D is TRBD2 (5 bases). Per germline, CDR1 SEHNR and CDR2 FQNEAQ (reference sequence). V gave up 4 bases and J gave up 7 bases, with 13 bases separating them. The CDR3 is made up of 14 amino acids. In DNA form, the CDR3 reads TGTGCCAGCAGCTCGGGGATCCGGGACGGGGAGCTGTTTTTT. Amino acids: CASSSGIRDGELFF. The whole variable domain, filled in from reference TRBV7-9 and TRBJ2-2, reads DTGVSQNPRHKITKRGQNVTFRCDPISEHNRLYWYRQTLGQGPEFLTYFQNEAQLEKSRLLSDRFSAERPKGSFSTLEIQRTEQGDSAMYLCASSSGIRDGELFFGEGSRLTVL.

The chain couples TRBV5-5 to TRBJ2-3; D might be TRBD2 (5 bases). The germline V gene encodes CDR1 SGHKS and CDR2 YYEKEE (reference sequence). The ends were cut back, 4 bases at V and 2 bases at J, with 17 bases in the middle. The length of the CDR3 is 16 residues. The DNA for the CDR3 is TGTGCCAGCAGCCCCAGTACGGGATCCTTCACAGATACGCAGTATTTT. This gives the protein CASSPSTGSFTDTQYF.

This clone occurred once. The chain combines TRBV28 with TRBJ2-7, with D possibly being TRBD1 or TRBD2 (5 bases each). V was clipped by 10 bases and J by 0 bases, with 16 bases between them. CDR3 length: 14 amino acids. Per germline, CDR1 MDHEN and CDR2 SYDVKM. The CDR3 coding sequence is TGTGCCACAACCCAGCGAGGGGTCTCCTACGAGCAGTACTTC. Protein product: CATTQRGVSYEQYF. The full variable domain, rest sourced from reference TRBV28 and TRBJ2-7, is DVKVTQSSRYLVKRTGEKVFLECVQDMDHENMFWYRQDPGLGLRLIYFSYDVKMKEKGDIPEGYSVSREKKERFSLILESASTNQTSMYLCATTQRGVSYEQYFGPGTRLTVT.

This rearrangement joins TRBV9 to TRBJ2-2; the D gene is possibly TRBD1 (6 bases). The CDR3 extends over 13 amino acids. Germline V CDR1 and CDR2: SGDLS, YYNGEE. V was cut by 3 bases and J by 5 bases, with 8 bases left in between. CDR3 in amino acids: CASSGQATGELFF. DNA of the CDR3: TGTGCCAGCAGCGGACAGGCTACCGGGGAGCTGTTTTTT.

The chain recombines TRBV27 with TRBJ2-1; TRBD2 is a possible D gene (6 bases). V was clipped by 2 bases and J by 7 bases, with 12 bases between them. Germline-derived CDR1 and CDR2 are MNHEY and SMNVEV (reference sequence). This CDR3 is built from 14 residues. The CDR3 here is CASSLRAGINEQFF. DNA of the CDR3: TGTGCCAGCAGTTTAAGGGCGGGAATTAATGAGCAGTTCTTC.

The chain carries TRBV29-1 and TRBJ2-3; 9 bases fit TRBD2. V shed 4 bases and J 6 bases; nucleotides not matched to a gene: 8. CDR3 length equals 14 residues. Germline CDR1 SQVTM, CDR2 ANQGSEA. The CDR3 loop reads CSVAASGGLDTQYF. The CDR3 DNA reads as TGCAGCGTTGCGGCCAGCGGGGGGCTGGATACGCAGTATTTT.

This sequence joins TRBV19 and TRBJ2-1; D is perhaps TRBD1 (6 bases). The germline V gene has CDR1 LNHDA and CDR2 SQIVND (reference sequence). CDR3 length: 13 residues. V lost 3 bases, J lost 6 bases, and 9 bases lay in between. This CDR3 is CASSMGAINEQFF. CDR3 in DNA: TGTGCCAGTAGTATGGGGGCCATCAATGAGCAGTTCTTC.

The chain is built from TRBV28 and TRBJ1-3, with D unclear. The CDR3 is 13 amino acids. Germline CDR1 MDHEN, CDR2 SYDVKM. V was cut by 6 bases and J by 0 bases, with 6 bases left in between. CDR3 amino acids: CASSPISGNTIYF. CDR3 coding DNA: TGTGCCAGCAGCCCGATCTCTGGAAACACCATATATTTT.

The rearrangement joins TRBV7-6 to TRBJ2-7; possible D gene TRBD2, 6 bases. Germline-derived CDR1 and CDR2 are SGHVS and FNYEAQ. The CDR3 runs 17 residues. V lost 7 bases, J lost 7 bases, and 29 bases lay in between. The CDR3 reads CASNFLFRDDQEGEQYV. Written as DNA, the CDR3 is TGTGCCAGCAACTTTTTGTTCCGGGACGATCAGGAGGGAGAGCAGTACGTC.

The chain uses TRBV18 and TRBJ2-7; tentative D call: TRBD1 (6 bases). Per the germline V gene, CDR1 is KGHSH and CDR2 is LQKENI. Trimming removed 6 bases from V and 3 bases from J, with 18 bases in between. CDR3 length equals 15 residues. The CDR3 nucleotides read TGTGCCAGCTCCTCCCGCCGGGACATGGGCTACGAGCAGTACTTC. Its translation is CASSSRRDMGYEQYF.

This sequence joins TRBV5-6 and TRBJ2-3, with TRBD2 matching 8 bases. The CDR3 runs 15 residues. Germline trimming cut 4 bases from V and 3 bases from J; bases unmatched to any gene: 7. The germline gives CDR1 SGHDT, CDR2 YYEEEE. CDR3 nucleotides: TGTGCCAGCAGCATGACGGGACTAGGGACAGATACGCAGTATTTT. It translates to CASSMTGLGTDTQYF.

The rearrangement joins TRBV6-1 to TRBJ2-7, with D perhaps assigned TRBD1 or TRBD2 (5 bases each). From germline, CDR1 is MNHNS and CDR2 SASEGT. The V end was cut by 2 bases, the J end by 3 bases, with 8 bases between. The length of the CDR3 is 13 residues. The CDR3 sequence: CASSEWGNYEQYF. The CDR3 DNA reads TGTGCCAGCAGTGAATGGGGGAACTACGAGCAGTACTTC.

The rearrangement uses TRBV19 and TRBJ2-7, with no clear D. Trimming took off 5 bases at V and 0 bases at J, with 8 bases between the two ends. Germline V gene lookup returns CDR1 LNHDA and CDR2 SQIVND (reference sequence). The CDR3 runs to 13 residues. The CDR3 nucleotides read TGTGCCAGTAGTGCCGGGCGCTCCTACGAGCAGTACTTC. Its translation: CASSAGRSYEQYF.

This clone was recorded once. The chain joins TRBV5-1 to TRBJ2-3; 9 positions match TRBD1. Germline V gene lookup returns CDR1 SGHRS and CDR2 YFSETQ. V trimming: 3 bases; J trimming: 4 bases; junction bases outside the gene matches: 3. CDR3 length: 14 residues. The CDR3 region is CASSSGQGADTQYF. As DNA, the CDR3 is TGCGCCAGCAGCTCGGGACAGGGCGCAGATACGCAGTATTTT.

The table lists this clone with a count of one. V is TRBV27 and J is TRBJ1-4; TRBD1 is a possible D gene (5 bases). The germline V gene encodes CDR1 MNHEY and CDR2 SMNVEV (reference sequence). Trimming removed 4 bases at V and 7 bases at J, with 13 bases between. CDR3 length: 14 residues. This chain's CDR3 is CASSYRGRSEKLFF. For the CDR3, the DNA is TGTGCCAGCAGTTATCGGGGGAGGAGTGAAAAACTGTTTTTT.

This chain connects TRBV10-2 to TRBJ1-2; the D gene is possibly TRBD1 (6 bases). The ends were cut back, 3 bases at V and 6 bases at J, with 11 bases in the middle. Germline V gives CDR1 WSHSY, CDR2 SAAADI. The CDR3 is made up of 13 amino acids. The CDR3 sequence is CASSDRQVNGYTF. As DNA, the CDR3 is TGCGCCAGCAGTGATCGACAGGTTAATGGCTACACCTTC.

The chain carries TRBV6-2 or TRBV6-3 and TRBJ2-1, with 10 bases lining up with TRBD2. V trimming: 5 bases; J trimming: 10 bases; junction bases outside the gene matches: 14. This CDR3 has 16 amino acids. Germline-derived CDR1 and CDR2 are MNHEY and SVGEGT. The CDR3 here is CASSGLSGGARGEQFF. The CDR3 region has the DNA TGTGCCAGCAGTGGACTCAGCGGGGGGGCACGTGGGGAGCAGTTCTTC.

This sequence joins TRBV7-2 and TRBJ2-5; D tentatively fits TRBD1 or TRBD2 (5 bases each). The germline V gene has CDR1 SGHTA and CDR2 FQGNSA. This CDR3 is 12 amino acids long. The germline V and J ends were trimmed by 4 bases and 4 bases, with 7 bases remaining between them. The CDR3 DNA follows: TGTGCCAGCAGCTGGGGACCAGAGACCCAGTACTTC. The encoded protein is CASSWGPETQYF.

V usage is TRBV29-1 and J usage is TRBJ1-2; D is unclear. The CDR3 totals 11 residues. V dropped 5 bases and J dropped 1 base, with 5 bases sitting between them. The germline gives CDR1 SQVTM, CDR2 ANQGSEA. CDR3 loop: CSVYDNYGYTF. The CDR3 DNA is TGCAGCGTTTACGATAACTATGGCTACACCTTC.